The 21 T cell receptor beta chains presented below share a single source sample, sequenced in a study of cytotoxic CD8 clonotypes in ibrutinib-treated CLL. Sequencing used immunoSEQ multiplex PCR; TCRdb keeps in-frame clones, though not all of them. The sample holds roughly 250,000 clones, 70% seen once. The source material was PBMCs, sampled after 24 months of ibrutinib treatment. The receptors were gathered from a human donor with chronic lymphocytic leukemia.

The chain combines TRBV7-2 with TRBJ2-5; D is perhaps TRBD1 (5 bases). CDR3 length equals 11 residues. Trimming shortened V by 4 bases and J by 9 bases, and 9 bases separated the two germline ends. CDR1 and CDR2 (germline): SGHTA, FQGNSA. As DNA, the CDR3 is TGTGCCAGCAGCTCGCTAGGGGCCCAGTACTTC. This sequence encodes CASSSLGAQYF.

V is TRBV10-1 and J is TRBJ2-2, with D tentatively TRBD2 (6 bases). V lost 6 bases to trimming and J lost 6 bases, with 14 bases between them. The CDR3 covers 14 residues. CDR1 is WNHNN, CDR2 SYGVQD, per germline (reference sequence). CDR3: CASSKEGSSGELFF. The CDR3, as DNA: TGCGCCAGCAGCAAGGAGGGGTCGTCCGGGGAGCTGTTTTTT.

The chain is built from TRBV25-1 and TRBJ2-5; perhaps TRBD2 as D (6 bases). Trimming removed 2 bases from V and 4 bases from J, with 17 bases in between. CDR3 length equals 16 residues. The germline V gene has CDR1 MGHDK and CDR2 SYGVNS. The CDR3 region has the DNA TGTGCCAGCAGTGAAAATGGCGGGATAGGAGGAGAGACCCAGTACTTC. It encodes CASSENGGIGGETQYF.

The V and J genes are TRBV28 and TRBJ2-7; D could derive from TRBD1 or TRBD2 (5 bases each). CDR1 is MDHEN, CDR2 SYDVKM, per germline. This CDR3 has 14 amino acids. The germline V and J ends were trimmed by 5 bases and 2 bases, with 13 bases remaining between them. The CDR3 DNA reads TGTGCCAGCAGTGAAAGGGGAGAAACCTACGAGCAGTACTTC. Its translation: CASSERGETYEQYF.

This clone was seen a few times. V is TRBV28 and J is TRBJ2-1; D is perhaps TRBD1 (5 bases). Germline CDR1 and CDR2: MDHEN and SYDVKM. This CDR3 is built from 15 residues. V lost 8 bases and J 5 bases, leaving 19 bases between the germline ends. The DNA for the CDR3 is TGTGCCAGCTCCGTGGGTAGGATAGGGGACAATGAGCAGTTCTTC. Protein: CASSVGRIGDNEQFF.

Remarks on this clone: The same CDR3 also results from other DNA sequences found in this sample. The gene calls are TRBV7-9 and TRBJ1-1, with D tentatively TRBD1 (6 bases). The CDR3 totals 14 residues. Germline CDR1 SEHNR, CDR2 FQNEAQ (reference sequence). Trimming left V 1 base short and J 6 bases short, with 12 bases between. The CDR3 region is CASSLEGGAPEAFF. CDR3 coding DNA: TGTGCCAGCAGCTTAGAAGGGGGGGCCCCTGAAGCTTTCTTT.

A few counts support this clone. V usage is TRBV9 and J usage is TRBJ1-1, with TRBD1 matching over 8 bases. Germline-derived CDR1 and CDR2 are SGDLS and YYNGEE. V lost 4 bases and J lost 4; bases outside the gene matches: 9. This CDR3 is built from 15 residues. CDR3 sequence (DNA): TGTGCCAGCAGCCCACGGACAGGGACGGGCACTGAAGCTTTCTTT. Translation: CASSPRTGTGTEAFF. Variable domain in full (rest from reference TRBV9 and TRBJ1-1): DSGVTQTPKHLITATGQRVTLRCSPRSGDLSVYWYQQSLDQGLQFLIQYYNGEERAKGNILERFSAQQFPDLHSELNLSSLELGDSALYFCASSPRTGTGTEAFFGQGTRLTVV.

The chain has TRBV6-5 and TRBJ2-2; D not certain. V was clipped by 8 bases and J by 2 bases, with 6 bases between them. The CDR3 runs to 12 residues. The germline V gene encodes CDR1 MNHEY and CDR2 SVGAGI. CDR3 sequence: CASGINTGELFF. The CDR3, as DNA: TGTGCCAGCGGAATAAACACCGGGGAGCTGTTTTTT.

The DNA for the CDR3 is TGCAGCGTGATAGCGGACACCGGGGAGCTGTTTTTT. It codes for CSVIADTGELFF. The genes are TRBV29-1 and TRBJ2-2, with TRBD2 as a possible D gene (6 bases). The germline V gene encodes CDR1 SQVTM and CDR2 ANQGSEA. The CDR3 consists of 12 residues. V shed 6 bases and J shed 3 bases, with 8 bases lying between them.

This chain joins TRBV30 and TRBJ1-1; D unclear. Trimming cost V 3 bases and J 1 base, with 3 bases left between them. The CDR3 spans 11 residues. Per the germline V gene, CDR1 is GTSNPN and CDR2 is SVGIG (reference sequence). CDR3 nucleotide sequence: TGTGCCTGGAGGGGGAACACTGAAGCTTTCTTT. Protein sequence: CAWRGNTEAFF.

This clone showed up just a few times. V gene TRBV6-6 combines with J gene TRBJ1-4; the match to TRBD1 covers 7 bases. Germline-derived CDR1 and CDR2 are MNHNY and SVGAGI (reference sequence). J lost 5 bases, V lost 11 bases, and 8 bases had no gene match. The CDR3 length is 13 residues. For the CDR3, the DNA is TGTGCCGGGCGGGACAGTAAGAATGAAAAACTGTTTTTT. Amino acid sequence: CAGRDSKNEKLFF.

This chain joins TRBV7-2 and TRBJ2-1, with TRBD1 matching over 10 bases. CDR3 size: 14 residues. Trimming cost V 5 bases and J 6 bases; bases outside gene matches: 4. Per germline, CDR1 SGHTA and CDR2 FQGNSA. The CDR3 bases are TGTGCCAGCAGCCAAGGACAGGGGGTCAATGAGCAGTTCTTC. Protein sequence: CASSQGQGVNEQFF.

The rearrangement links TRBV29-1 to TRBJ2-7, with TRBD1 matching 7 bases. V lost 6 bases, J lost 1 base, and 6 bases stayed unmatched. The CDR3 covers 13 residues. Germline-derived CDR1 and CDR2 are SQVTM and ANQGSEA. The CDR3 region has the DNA TGCAGCGTCTGGACAGGAAGGTCCTACGAGCAGTACTTC. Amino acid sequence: CSVWTGRSYEQYF.

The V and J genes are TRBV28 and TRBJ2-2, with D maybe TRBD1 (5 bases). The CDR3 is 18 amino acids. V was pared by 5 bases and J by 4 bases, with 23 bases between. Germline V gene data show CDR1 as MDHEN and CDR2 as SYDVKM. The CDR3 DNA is TGTGCCAGCAGTAGTCATTGGGGTACAGGAAAAACCACCGGGGAGCTGTTTTTT. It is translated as CASSSHWGTGKTTGELFF.

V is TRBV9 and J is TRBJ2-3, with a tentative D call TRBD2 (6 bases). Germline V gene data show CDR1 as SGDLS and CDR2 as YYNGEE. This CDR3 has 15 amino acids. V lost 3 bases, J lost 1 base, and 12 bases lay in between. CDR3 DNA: TGTGCCAGCAGCGATCAGGGACTCCGCACAGATACGCAGTATTTT. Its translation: CASSDQGLRTDTQYF.

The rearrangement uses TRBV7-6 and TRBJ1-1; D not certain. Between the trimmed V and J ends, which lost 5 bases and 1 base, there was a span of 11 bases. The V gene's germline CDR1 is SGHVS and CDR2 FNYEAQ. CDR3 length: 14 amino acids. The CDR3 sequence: CASSREGRNTEAFF. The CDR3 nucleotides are TGTGCCAGCAGCCGAGAGGGCCGGAACACTGAAGCTTTCTTT.

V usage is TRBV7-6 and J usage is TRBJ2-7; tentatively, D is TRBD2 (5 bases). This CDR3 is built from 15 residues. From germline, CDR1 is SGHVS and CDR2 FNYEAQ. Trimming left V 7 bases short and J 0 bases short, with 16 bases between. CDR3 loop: CASTRGSDGSYEQYF. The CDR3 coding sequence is TGTGCCAGCACCCGAGGGTCAGACGGCTCCTACGAGCAGTACTTC.

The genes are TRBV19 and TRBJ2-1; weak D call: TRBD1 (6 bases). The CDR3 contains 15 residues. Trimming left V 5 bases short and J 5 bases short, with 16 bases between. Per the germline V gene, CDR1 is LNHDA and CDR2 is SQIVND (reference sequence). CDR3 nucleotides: TGTGCCAGTAGTCCTCCGGGACAAAGCAACAATGAGCAGTTCTTC. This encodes CASSPPGQSNNEQFF.

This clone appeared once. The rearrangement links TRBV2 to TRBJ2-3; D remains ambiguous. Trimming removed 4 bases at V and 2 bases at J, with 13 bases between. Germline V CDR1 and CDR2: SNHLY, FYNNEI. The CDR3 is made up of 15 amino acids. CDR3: CASSVPRGDTDTQYF. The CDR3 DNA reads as TGTGCCAGCAGTGTCCCTCGAGGAGACACAGATACGCAGTATTTT.

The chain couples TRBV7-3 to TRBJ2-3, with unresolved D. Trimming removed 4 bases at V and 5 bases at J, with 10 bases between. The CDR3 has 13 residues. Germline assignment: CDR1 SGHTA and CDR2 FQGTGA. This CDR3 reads CASSYAREDTQYF. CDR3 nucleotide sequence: TGTGCCAGCAGCTACGCTAGGGAAGATACGCAGTATTTT.

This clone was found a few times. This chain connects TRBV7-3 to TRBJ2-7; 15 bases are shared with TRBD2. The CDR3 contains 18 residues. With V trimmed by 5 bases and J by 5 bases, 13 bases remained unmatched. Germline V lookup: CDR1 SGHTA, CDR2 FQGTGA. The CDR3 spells CASSIPGLAGGIVHEQYF. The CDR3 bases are TGTGCCAGCAGCATACCGGGACTAGCGGGAGGAATAGTCCACGAGCAGTACTTC.